This T cell receptor beta chain comes out of a study of CD8 T cells in ankylosing spondylitis. Quantitative 5'-RACE with molecular barcodes produced the TCR beta libraries. TCRdb redid the calling of the 5' RACE reads with MiXCR, one entry per CDR3 protein. Here the sample spans around 300,000 distinct CDR3 sequences, roughly 10% being singletons. Study-level points and caveats: As for the disease-linked clones, they showed a CD8+ phenotype and occurred at relatively low frequencies in peripheral blood. The authors reported significant enrichment of disease-linked clones in matched ankylosing spondylitis synovial fluid.

V was clipped by 4 bases and J by 9 bases, with 13 bases between them. Germline-derived CDR1 and CDR2 are SGHRS and YFSETQ. The CDR3 covers 13 residues. At least ten counts were recorded for this clonotype. Its target is not known. The chain carries TRBV5-1 and TRBJ2-2, with TRBD1 as a possible D gene (6 bases). The receptor was isolated from a female donor with ankylosing spondylitis or in good health (not recorded which). The sequenced sample consisted of blood, either unsorted or a sorted T cell fraction (not recorded which). CDR3 loop: CASSVDSSRELFF. The CDR3 nucleotides are TGCGCCAGCAGCGTGGACAGTTCCCGGGAGCTGTTTTTT.